Sequencing of this TCR beta chain was carried out in a study of Ad26.COV2.S vaccination and SARS-CoV-2 variants. Study-wide context: Donor got 5x10^10 or 1x10^11 viral particles of Ad26.COV2.S. Study-wide results and caveats: The TCR breadth and depth analyses may have produced an underestimate of total T cell responses. The study found higher spike-specific TCR breadth in vaccine than placebo recipients.

The protocol was immunoSEQ multiplex PCR, while the TCRdb copy is restricted to in-frame clones and leaves out a portion. The sample has about 350,000 clones, less than 90% seen once. Treatment of the sample: roughly 18 received Ad26.COV2.S at low or high dose, single or two shots; several received placebo; per-sample allocation not given. Each sample was drawn 63 days after the first injection (of vaccine or placebo). A Boston donor was an adult aged 18-55 years. The ends were cut back, 6 bases at V and 2 bases at J, with 10 bases in the middle. Germline CDR1 is SGHVS and CDR2 is FQNEAQ. This CDR3 region has 13 residues. This clone appeared a few times. What it binds is unknown.

Material: peripheral blood, obtained in a trial of Ad26.COV2.S vaccine versus placebo. This receptor was obtained from a person between 18 and 65 years old who received the Ad26.COV2.S COVID-19 vaccine or a placebo. This chain links TRBV7-8 with TRBJ1-1; D not certain. CDR3 sequence (DNA): TGTGCCAGCAGTTCACAGCGAAACACTGAAGCTTTCTTT. Translated, it gives CASSSQRNTEAFF.